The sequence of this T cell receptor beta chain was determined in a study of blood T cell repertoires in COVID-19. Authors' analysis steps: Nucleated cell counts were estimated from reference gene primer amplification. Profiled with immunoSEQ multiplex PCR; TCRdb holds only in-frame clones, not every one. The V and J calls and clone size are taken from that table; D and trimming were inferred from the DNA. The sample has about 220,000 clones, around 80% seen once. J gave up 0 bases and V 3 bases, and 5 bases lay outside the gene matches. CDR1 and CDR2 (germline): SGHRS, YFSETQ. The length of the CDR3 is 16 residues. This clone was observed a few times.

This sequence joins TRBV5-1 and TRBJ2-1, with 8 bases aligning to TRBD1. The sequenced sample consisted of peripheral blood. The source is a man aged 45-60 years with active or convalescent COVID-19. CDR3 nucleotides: TGCGCCAGCAGCTGGGGGGACAGGAGCTCCTACAATGAGCAGTTCTTC. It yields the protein CASSWGDRSSYNEQFF.